This T cell receptor (beta chain) was documented in a study of blood T cells in healthy people across ages. Next came a second PCR, run for about 7 to 12 cycles, which used a sample-barcoded 5' primer along with a J-beta primer mix. Each CDR3 protein is one row after TCRdb ran MiXCR on the 5' RACE reads. Here the sample spans about 1.4 million distinct CDR3 sequences, 55% to 75% being singletons. The CDR3 is made up of 16 amino acids. Unmatched junction bases numbered 11, after V lost 5 bases and J lost 5 bases. Germline lookup yields CDR1 MNHEY and CDR2 SVGAGI. This clonotype was picked up many times.

This chain links TRBV6-5 with TRBJ2-7; TRBD1 aligns across 11 bases. The sequenced material came from blood. The source of this sequence is a man in his late teens or twenties in good health. CDR3 protein: CASSNTPGQGGDEQYF. The DNA of the CDR3 is TGTGCCAGCAGTAACACACCGGGACAGGGGGGAGACGAGCAGTACTTC.